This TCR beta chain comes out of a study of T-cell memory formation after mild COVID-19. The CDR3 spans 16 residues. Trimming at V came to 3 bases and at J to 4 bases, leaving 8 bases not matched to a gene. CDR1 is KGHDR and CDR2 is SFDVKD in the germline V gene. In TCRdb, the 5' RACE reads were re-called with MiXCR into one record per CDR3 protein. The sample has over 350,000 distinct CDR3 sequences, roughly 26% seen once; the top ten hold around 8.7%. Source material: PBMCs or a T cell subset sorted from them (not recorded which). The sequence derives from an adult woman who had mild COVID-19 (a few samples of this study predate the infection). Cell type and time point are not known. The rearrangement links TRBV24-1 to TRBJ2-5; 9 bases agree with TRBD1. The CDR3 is CATSDPGTGRGETQYF. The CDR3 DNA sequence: TGTGCCACCAGTGATCCGGGGACAGGGAGAGGAGAGACCCAGTACTTC.